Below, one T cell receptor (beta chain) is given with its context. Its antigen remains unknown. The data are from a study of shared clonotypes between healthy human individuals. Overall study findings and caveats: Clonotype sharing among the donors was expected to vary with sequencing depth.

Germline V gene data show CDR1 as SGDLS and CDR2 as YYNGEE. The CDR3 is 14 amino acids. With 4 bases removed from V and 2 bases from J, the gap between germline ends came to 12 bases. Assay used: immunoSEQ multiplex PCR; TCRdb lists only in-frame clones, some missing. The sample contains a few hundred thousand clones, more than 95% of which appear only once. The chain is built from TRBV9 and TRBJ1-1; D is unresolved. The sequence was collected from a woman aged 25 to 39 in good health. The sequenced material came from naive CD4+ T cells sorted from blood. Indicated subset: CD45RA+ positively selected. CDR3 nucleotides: TGTGCCAGCAGCCCGGAATTCTTAAACACTGAAGCTTTCTTT. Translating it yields CASSPEFLNTEAFF.